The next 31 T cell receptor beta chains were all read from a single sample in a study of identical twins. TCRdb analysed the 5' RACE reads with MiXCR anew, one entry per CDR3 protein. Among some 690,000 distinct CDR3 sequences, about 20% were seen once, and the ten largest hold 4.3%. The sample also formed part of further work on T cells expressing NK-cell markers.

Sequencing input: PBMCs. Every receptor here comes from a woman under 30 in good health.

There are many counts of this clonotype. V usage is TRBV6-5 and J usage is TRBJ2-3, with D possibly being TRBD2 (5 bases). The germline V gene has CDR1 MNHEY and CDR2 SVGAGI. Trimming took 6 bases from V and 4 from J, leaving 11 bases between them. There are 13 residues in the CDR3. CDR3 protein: CASRGYGADTQYF. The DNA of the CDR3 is TGTGCCAGCAGGGGTTACGGGGCAGATACGCAGTATTTT.

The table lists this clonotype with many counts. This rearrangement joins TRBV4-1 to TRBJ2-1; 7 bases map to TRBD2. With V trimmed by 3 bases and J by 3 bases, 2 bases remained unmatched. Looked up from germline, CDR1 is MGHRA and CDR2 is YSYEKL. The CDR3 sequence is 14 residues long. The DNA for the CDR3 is TGCGCCAGCAGCCAGCGGGAGCACTACAATGAGCAGTTCTTC. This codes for CASSQREHYNEQFF.

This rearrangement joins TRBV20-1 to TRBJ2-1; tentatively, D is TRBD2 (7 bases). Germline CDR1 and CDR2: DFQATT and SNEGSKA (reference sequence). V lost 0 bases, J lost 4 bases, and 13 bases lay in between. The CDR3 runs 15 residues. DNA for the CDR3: TGCAGTGCTAGAGATCCGGCGGGGGCATACAATGAGCAGTTCTTC. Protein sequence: CSARDPAGAYNEQFF.

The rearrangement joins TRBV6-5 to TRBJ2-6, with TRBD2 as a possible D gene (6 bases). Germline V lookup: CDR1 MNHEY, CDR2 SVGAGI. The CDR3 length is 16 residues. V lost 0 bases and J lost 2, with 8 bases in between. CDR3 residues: CASSYSSGAGANVLTF. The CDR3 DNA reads TGTGCCAGCAGTTACTCGTCGGGAGCTGGGGCCAACGTCCTGACTTTC.

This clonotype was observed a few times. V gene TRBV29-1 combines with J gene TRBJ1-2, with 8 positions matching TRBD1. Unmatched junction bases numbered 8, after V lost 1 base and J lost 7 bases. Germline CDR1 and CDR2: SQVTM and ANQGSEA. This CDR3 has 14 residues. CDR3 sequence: CSVEAGGQGIGYTF. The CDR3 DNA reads TGCAGCGTTGAAGCCGGCGGACAGGGAATTGGCTACACCTTC.

CDR3 region: CASSEWGLAGASSGANVLTF. CDR3 nucleotide sequence: TGTGCCAGCAGTGAATGGGGACTAGCGGGGGCGAGCTCTGGGGCCAACGTCCTGACTTTC. The gene calls are TRBV6-1 and TRBJ2-6; 14 bases match TRBD2. Germline V gene lookup returns CDR1 MNHNS and CDR2 SASEGT. J was trimmed by 0 bases and V by 2 bases; bases with no gene match: 6. CDR3 size: 20 residues.

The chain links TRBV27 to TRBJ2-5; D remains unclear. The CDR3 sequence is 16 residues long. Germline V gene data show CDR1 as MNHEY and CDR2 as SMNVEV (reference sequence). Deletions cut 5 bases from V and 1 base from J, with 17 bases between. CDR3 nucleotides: TGTGCCAGCAGTGTCGCTTTTTCTTTGGGCCAAGAGACCCAGTACTTC. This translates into CASSVAFSLGQETQYF.

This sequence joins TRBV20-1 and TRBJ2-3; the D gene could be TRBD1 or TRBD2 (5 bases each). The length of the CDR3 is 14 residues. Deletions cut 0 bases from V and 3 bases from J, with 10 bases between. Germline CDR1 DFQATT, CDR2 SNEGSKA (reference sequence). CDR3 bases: TGCAGTGCTAGAGATTTGGGGACGACAGATACGCAGTATTTT. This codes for CSARDLGTTDTQYF.

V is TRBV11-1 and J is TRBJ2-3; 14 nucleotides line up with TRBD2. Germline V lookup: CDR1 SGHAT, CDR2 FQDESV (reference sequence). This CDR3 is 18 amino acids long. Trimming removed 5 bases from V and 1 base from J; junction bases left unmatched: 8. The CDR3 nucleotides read TGTGCCAGCAGCCACGGGGGGACTAGCGGGAGAGGCACAGATACGCAGTATTTT. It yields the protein CASSHGGTSGRGTDTQYF.

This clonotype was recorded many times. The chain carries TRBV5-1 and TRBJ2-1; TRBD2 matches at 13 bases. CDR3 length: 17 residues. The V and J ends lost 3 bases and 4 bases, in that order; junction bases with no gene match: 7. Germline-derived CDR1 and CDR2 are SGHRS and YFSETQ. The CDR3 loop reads CASSSGLAGVLYNEQFF. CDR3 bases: TGCGCCAGCAGCTCCGGACTAGCGGGAGTTCTTTACAATGAGCAGTTCTTC.

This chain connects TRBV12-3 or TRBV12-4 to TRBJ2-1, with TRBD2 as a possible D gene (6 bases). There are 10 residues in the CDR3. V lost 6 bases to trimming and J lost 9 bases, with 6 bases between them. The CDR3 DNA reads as TGTGCCAGCAGGGGGGGTGAGCAGTTCTTC. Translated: CASRGGEQFF.

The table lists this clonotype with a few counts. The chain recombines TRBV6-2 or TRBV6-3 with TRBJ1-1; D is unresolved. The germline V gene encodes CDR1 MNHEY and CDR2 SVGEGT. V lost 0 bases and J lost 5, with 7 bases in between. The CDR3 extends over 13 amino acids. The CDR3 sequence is CASSYSQWTEAFF. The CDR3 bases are TGTGCCAGCAGTTACTCGCAGTGGACTGAAGCTTTCTTT.

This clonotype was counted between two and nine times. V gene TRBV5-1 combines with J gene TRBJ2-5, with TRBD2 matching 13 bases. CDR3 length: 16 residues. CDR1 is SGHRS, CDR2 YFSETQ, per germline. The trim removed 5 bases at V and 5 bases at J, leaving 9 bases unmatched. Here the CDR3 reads CASRSQLAGGPETQYF. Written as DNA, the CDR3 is TGCGCCAGCAGATCCCAACTAGCGGGAGGGCCCGAGACCCAGTACTTC.

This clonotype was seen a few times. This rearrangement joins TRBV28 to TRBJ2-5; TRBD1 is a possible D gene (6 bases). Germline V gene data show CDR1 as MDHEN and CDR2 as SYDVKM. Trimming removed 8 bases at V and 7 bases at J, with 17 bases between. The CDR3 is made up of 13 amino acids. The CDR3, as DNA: TGTGCCAGCCGCTCTACGATCAGGGGGACCCAGTACTTC. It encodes CASRSTIRGTQYF.

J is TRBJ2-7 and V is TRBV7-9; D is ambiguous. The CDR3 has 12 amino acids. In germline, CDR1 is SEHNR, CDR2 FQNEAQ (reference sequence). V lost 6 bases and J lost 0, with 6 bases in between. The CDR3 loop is CASRQSSYEQYF. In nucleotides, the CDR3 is TGTGCCAGCAGACAGAGCTCCTACGAGCAGTACTTC.

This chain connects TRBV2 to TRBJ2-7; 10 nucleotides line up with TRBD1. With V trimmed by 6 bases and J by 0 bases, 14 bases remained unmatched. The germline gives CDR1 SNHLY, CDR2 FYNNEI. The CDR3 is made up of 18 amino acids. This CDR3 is CASRRRQGAIQSSYEQYF. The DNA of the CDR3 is TGTGCCAGCAGGAGGCGACAGGGGGCTATTCAAAGCTCCTACGAGCAGTACTTC.

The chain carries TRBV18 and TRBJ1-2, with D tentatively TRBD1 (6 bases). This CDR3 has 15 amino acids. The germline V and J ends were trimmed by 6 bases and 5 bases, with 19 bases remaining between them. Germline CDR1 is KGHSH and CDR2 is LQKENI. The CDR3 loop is CASSTTGRASYGYTF. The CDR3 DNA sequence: TGTGCCAGCTCCACCACAGGGAGGGCTAGTTATGGCTACACCTTC. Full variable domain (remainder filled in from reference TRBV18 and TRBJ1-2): NAGVMQNPRHLVRRRGQEARLRCSPMKGHSHVYWYRQLPEEGLKFMVYLQKENIIDESGMPKERFSAEFPKEGPSILRIQQVVRGDSAAYFCASSTTGRASYGYTFGSGTRLTVV.

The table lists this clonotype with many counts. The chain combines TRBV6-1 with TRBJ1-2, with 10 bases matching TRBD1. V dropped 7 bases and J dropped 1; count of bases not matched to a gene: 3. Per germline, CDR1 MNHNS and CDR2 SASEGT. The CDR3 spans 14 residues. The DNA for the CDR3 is TGTGCCAGCACCCGGACAGGGGGTAACTATGGCTACACCTTC. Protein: CASTRTGGNYGYTF.

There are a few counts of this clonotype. CDR3 coding DNA: TGTGCCAGCAGTTACTCGAACCTCCAGGAGTACTTC. Protein product: CASSYSNLQEYF. The gene calls are TRBV6-2 or TRBV6-3 and TRBJ2-7, with D uncertain. The CDR3 is 12 amino acids. V lost 0 bases and J lost 11, with 11 bases in between. Germline loops: CDR1 MNHEY, CDR2 SVGEGT.

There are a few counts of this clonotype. CDR3 in DNA: TGTGCCAGCAGCCAGCGAGGTGCGGAGGACGAGCAGTACTTC. Residues: CASSQRGAEDEQYF. The chain is built from TRBV4-2 and TRBJ2-7; D might be TRBD2 (5 bases). CDR3 size: 14 residues. V lost 3 bases and J lost 5, with 14 bases in between. CDR1 and CDR2 (germline): LGHNA, YNFKEQ.

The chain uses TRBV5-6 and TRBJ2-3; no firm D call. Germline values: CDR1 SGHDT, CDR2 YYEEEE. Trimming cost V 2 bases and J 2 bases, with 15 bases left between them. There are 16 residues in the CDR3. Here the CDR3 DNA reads TGTGCCAGCAGCTTAAGTGGAATCGACTCCACAGATACGCAGTATTTT. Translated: CASSLSGIDSTDTQYF.

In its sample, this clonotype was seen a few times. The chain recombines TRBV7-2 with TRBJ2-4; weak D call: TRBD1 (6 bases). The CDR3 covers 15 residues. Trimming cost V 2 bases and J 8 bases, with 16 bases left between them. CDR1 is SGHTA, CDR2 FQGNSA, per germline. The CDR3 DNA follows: TGTGCCAGCAGCTTACAGGGGCAATCCCGATACATTCAGTACTTC. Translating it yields CASSLQGQSRYIQYF.

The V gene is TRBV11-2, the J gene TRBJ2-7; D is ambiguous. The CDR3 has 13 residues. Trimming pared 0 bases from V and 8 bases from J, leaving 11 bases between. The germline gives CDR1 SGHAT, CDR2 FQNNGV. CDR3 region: CASSLDVLEKQYF. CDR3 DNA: TGTGCCAGCAGCTTAGATGTTCTGGAGAAGCAGTACTTC.

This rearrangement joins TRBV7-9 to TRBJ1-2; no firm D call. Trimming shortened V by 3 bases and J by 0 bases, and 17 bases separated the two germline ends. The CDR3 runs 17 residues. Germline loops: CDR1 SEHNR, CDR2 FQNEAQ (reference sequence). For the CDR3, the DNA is TGTGCCAGCAGCTTGTCCAGGAACTACAAAGCTAACTATGGCTACACCTTC. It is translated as CASSLSRNYKANYGYTF.

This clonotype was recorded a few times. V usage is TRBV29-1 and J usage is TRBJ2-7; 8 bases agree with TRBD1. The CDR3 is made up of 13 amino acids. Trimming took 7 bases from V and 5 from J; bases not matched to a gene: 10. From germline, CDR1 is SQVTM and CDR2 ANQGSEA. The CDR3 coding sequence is TGCAGCGCCTCACAGGGGGTCGGGGACGAGCAGTACTTC. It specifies CSASQGVGDEQYF.

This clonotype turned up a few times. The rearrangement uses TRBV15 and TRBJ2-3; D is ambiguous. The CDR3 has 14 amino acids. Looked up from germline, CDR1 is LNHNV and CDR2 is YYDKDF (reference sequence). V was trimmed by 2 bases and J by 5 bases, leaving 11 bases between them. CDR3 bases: TGTGCCACCAGCAGATCTAGGAAACAAGATACGCAGTATTTT. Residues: CATSRSRKQDTQYF.

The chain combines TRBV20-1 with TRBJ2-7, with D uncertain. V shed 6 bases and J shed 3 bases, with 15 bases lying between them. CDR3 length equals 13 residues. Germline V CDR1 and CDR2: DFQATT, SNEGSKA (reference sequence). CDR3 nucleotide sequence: TGCAGTGCCGTAGAAGGGCTTGGCTACGAGCAGTACTTC. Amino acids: CSAVEGLGYEQYF.

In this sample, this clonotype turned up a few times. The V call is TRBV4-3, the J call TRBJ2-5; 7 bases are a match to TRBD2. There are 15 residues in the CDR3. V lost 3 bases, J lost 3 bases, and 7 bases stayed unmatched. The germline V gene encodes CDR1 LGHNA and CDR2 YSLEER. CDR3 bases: TGCGCCAGCAGCCACAACGGGCTAGCGGAAGAGACCCAGTACTTC. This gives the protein CASSHNGLAEETQYF.

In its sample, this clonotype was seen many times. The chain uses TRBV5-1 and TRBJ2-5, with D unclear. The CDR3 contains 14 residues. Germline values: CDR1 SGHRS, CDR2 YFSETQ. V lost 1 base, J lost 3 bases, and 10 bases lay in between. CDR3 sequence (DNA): TGCGCCAGCAGCTTGAATGGTCACAAAGAGACCCAGTACTTC. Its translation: CASSLNGHKETQYF. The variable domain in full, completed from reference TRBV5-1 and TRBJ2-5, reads KAGVTQTPRYLIKTRGQQVTLSCSPISGHRSVSWYQQTPGQGLQFLFEYFSETQRNKGNFPGRFSGRQFSNSRSEMNVSTLELGDSALYLCASSLNGHKETQYFGPGTRLLVL.

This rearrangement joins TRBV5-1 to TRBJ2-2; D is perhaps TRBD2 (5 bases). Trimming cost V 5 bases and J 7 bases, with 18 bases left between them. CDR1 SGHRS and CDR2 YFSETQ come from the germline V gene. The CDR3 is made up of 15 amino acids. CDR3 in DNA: TGCGCCAGCAGATCACCGGGAAGACACGGCGGGGAGCTGTTTTTT. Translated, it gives CASRSPGRHGGELFF. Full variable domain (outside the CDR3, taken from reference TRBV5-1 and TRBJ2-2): KAGVTQTPRYLIKTRGQQVTLSCSPISGHRSVSWYQQTPGQGLQFLFEYFSETQRNKGNFPGRFSGRQFSNSRSEMNVSTLELGDSALYLCASRSPGRHGGELFFGEGSRLTVL.

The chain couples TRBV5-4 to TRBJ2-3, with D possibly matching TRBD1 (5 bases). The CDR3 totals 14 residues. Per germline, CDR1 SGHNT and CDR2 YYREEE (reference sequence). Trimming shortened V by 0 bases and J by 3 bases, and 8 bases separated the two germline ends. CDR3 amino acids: CASSLGRVTDTQYF. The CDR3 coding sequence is TGTGCCAGCAGCTTGGGCAGGGTAACAGATACGCAGTATTTT. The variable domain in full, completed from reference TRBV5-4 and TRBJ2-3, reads ETGVTQSPTHLIKTRGQQVTLRCSSQSGHNTVSWYQQALGQGPQFIFQYYREEENGRGNFPPRFSGLQFPNYSSELNVNALELDDSALYLCASSLGRVTDTQYFGPGTRLTVL.